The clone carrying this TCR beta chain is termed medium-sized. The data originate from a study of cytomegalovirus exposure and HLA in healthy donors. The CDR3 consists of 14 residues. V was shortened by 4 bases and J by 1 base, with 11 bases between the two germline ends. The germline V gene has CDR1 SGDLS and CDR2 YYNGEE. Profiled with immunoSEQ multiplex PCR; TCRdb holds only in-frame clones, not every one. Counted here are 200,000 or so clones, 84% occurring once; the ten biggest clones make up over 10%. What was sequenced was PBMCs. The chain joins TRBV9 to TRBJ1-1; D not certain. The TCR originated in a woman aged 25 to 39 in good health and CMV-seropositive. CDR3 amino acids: CASSPTPGNTEAFF. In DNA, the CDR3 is TGTGCCAGCAGCCCCACACCGGGGAACACTGAAGCTTTCTTT.